This entry concerns a single T cell receptor (beta chain). Deletions cut 6 bases from V and 11 bases from J, with 16 bases between. The CDR3 totals 13 residues. Germline V gives CDR1 SNHLY, CDR2 FYNNEI. MiXCR was run by TCRdb on the RT-PCR reads, yielding one entry per CDR3 protein. Among hundreds of thousands of distinct CDR3 sequences, less than 50% were seen once, and the ten largest hold approximately 10%. These data come from a study of patients and donors after allogeneic stem cell transplantation. The J gene is TRBJ1-4, the V gene TRBV2; D remains unclear. The sequenced material came from blood, either unsorted or a sorted T cell fraction (not recorded which). This TCR was sampled from a human donor who was either an allogeneic HSCT recipient or a stem cell or donor lymphocyte infusion donor (not recorded which). It is not recorded whose cells these are; they may come from a transplant donor. In DNA form, the CDR3 reads TGTGCCAGCAGCCTTCTAGACCCCGGGAAACTGTTTTTT. It is translated as CASSLLDPGKLFF.